The clone carrying this T cell receptor beta chain was detected only a few times. Its antigen is as yet unknown. Using RNA transcripts, the TCR beta CDR3 regions were amplified. First-round RT-PCR relied on HTBI primers, and a second-round multiplex PCR came next. Each CDR3 protein gets one entry after TCRdb re-called the multiplex PCR reads with MiXCR. The sample comprises roughly 480,000 distinct CDR3 sequences, roughly an eighth of which are singletons, and roughly 10% rests with the top ten. Germline V CDR1 and CDR2: DFQATT, SNEGSKA (reference sequence). The CDR3 is 16 amino acids. The V end was cut by 3 bases, the J end by 0 bases, with 15 bases between. These data are taken from a study of Graves' ophthalmopathy and Graves' hyperthyroidism. Presentation of ophthalmopathy in the donors involved moderate-to-severe activity, CAS ≥3, NOSPECS ≥4 and a duration under 3 months. Diagnostic conclusions were grounded in clinical symptoms, serum thyroxine, TRAb, thyroid ultrasound and orbital computed tomography. PBMCs were density-gradient isolated from around 11 ml fresh blood.

Study conclusions and caveats: The model achieved approximately 71% sensitivity and over 72% specificity for ophthalmopathy progression.

What was sequenced was blood. The origin of this receptor is a woman aged 25 to 39 with Graves' ophthalmopathy. The chain employs TRBV20-1 and TRBJ2-4, with D possibly TRBD1 on 6 matching bases. This chain's CDR3 is CSARLQGIRAKNIQYF. CDR3 coding DNA: TGCAGTGCTAGGTTACAGGGAATAAGAGCCAAAAACATTCAGTACTTC.